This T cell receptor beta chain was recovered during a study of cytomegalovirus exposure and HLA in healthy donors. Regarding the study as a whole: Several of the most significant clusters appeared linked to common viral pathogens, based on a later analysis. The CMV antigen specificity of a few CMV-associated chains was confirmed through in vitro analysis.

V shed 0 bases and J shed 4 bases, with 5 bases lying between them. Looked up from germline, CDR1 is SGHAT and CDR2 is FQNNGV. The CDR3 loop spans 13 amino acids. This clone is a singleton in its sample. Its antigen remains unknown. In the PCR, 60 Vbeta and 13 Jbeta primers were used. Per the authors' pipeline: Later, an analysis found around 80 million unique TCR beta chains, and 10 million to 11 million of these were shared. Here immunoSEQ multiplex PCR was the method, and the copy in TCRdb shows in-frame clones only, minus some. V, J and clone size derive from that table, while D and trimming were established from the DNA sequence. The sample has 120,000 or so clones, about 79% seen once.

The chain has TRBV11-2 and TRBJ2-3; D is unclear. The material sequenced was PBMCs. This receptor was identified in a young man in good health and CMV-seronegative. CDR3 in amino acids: CASSLDRADTQYF. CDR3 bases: TGTGCCAGCAGCTTAGATCGAGCAGATACGCAGTATTTT.